One T cell receptor beta chain is described in this entry. Its antigen remains unknown. This specimen belongs to a study of cytomegalovirus exposure and HLA in healthy donors. Study-level findings and limits: Associated with cytomegalovirus, according to the listing, were 150 to 200 TCR beta chains.

The CDR3 has 13 amino acids. Germline V lookup: CDR1 SGHTA, CDR2 FQGTGA. V lost 5 bases, J lost 4 bases, and 11 bases lay in between. Researchers ran the PCR with 60 Vbeta and 13 Jbeta primers. Profiling relied on immunoSEQ multiplex PCR, and the TCRdb table lists in-frame clones only, not all of them. The sample consists of a few hundred thousand clones, approximately 80% of them appearing once. The genes are TRBV7-3 and TRBJ1-2, with D perhaps TRBD1 (5 bases). This TCR was sampled from a woman aged 50 to 60 in good health and CMV-seropositive. The sample taken for sequencing was PBMCs. CDR3 coding DNA: TGTGCCAGCAGCCCCGGACACCTCTATGGCTACACCTTC. Protein sequence: CASSPGHLYGYTF. Full variable domain (rest looked up from reference TRBV7-3 and TRBJ1-2): GAGVSQTPSNKVTEKGKYVELRCDPISGHTALYWYRQSLGQGPEFLIYFQGTGAADDSGLPNDRFFAVRPEGSVSTLKIQRTERGDSAVYLCASSPGHLYGYTFGSGTRLTVV.